The 11 T cell receptor beta chains reported below all come from one sample, sequenced in a study of blood T cell repertoires in COVID-19. TCRdb's copy holds only in-frame clones and misses some; the assay was immunoSEQ multiplex PCR. The sample carries around 270,000 clones, about 87% recorded once. The sample taken for sequencing was PBMCs or T cells enriched from blood (not recorded which). The receptor source for this set is a woman aged 40 to 50 who had been exposed to COVID-19.

The table lists this clone with a few counts. One end of the junction fails to match germline, which may point to a read error. V and J are TRBV5-1 and TRBJ2-1; no firm D call. The CDR3 runs 15 residues. CDR1 and CDR2 (germline): SGHRS, YFSETQ. CDR3 bases: TGTGCCAGCAGCTTGGTCTTCCCAGGCGACAATGAGCAGTTCTTC. This codes for CASSLVFPGDNEQFF.

On this clone itself: This CDR3 is also generated by other DNA sequences in the sample. The V and J genes are TRBV7-3 and TRBJ1-1; 10 positions match TRBD1. V was pared by 4 bases and J by 4 bases, with 3 bases of the junction left unmatched. Germline assignment: CDR1 SGHTA and CDR2 FQGTGA. This CDR3 has 14 residues. CDR3 in amino acids: CASSSGQGRTEAFF. The CDR3 nucleotides are TGTGCCAGCAGCTCGGGACAGGGGCGCACTGAAGCTTTCTTT.

The chain carries TRBV27 and TRBJ2-1; 11 nucleotides align to TRBD2. Germline trimming cut 5 bases from V and 5 bases from J; bases unmatched to any gene: 17. CDR3 length equals 19 residues. Germline CDR1 is MNHEY and CDR2 is SMNVEV (reference sequence). In nucleotides, the CDR3 is TGTGCCAGCAGTCCTATATTTTCTCGGACTAGCGGGTTCGACAATGAGCAGTTCTTC. As protein: CASSPIFSRTSGFDNEQFF.

This clone was observed a handful of times. The chain joins TRBV4-3 to TRBJ2-7; the match to TRBD1 covers 10 bases. Germline CDR1 is LGHNA and CDR2 is YSLEER. V shed 5 bases and J 3 bases; nucleotides not matched to a gene: 7. This CDR3 contains 15 residues. For the CDR3, the DNA is TGCGCCAGCAGCGACCCGGGACAGGGGAACTACGAGCAGTACTTC. This encodes CASSDPGQGNYEQYF.

This chain uses TRBV30 with TRBJ2-6, with 8 bases aligning to TRBD1. V shed 2 bases and J 1 base; nucleotides not matched to a gene: 19. CDR1 GTSNPN and CDR2 SVGIG come from the germline V gene (reference sequence). The CDR3 runs to 21 residues. CDR3 nucleotides: TGTGCCTGGAGTTCGCCCCCCCGGAACAGGGGGGTAAAGTCTGGGGCCAACGTCCTGACTTTC. Translated: CAWSSPPRNRGVKSGANVLTF.

This chain links TRBV6-2 or TRBV6-3 with TRBJ1-1; unclear D gene. Germline CDR1 is MNHEY and CDR2 is SVGEGT. Trimming shortened V by 4 bases and J by 10 bases, and 16 bases separated the two germline ends. The CDR3 loop spans 13 amino acids. The CDR3 loop reads CASSLTGARGAFF. The CDR3 bases are TGTGCCAGCAGTTTAACCGGAGCGAGAGGAGCTTTCTTT.

This clone was seen a few times. The chain is built from TRBV18 and TRBJ1-1, with 7 bases identical to TRBD1. The CDR3 consists of 16 residues. Trimming took 0 bases from V and 1 from J; bases not matched to a gene: 5. Germline V gives CDR1 KGHSH, CDR2 LQKENI. The CDR3 DNA sequence: TGTGCCAGCTCACCACCGGACAGGCAGCAGAACACTGAAGCTTTCTTT. Translating it yields CASSPPDRQQNTEAFF.

The genes are TRBV5-6 and TRBJ2-7; D might be TRBD1 (5 bases). Deletions cut 1 base from V and 6 bases from J, with 17 bases between. Looked up from germline, CDR1 is SGHDT and CDR2 is YYEEEE. This CDR3 is built from 15 residues. CDR3 region: CASSLRGRPDSEQYF. CDR3 bases: TGTGCCAGCAGCTTGAGGGGCCGACCCGACTCCGAGCAGTACTTC.

The chain has TRBV30 and TRBJ1-5; D call uncertain. This CDR3 comprises 13 residues. V was pared by 2 bases and J by 4 bases, with 9 bases between. Germline V gene data show CDR1 as GTSNPN and CDR2 as SVGIG (reference sequence). The CDR3 spells CAWSPGGNQPQHF. CDR3 DNA: TGTGCCTGGAGTCCAGGCGGGAATCAGCCCCAGCATTTT.

The chain carries TRBV13 and TRBJ2-5; 10 nucleotides line up with TRBD1. Trimming took 3 bases from V and 4 from J; bases not matched to a gene: 2. Per germline, CDR1 PRHDT and CDR2 FYEKMQ (reference sequence). The CDR3 is made up of 14 amino acids. DNA for the CDR3: TGTGCCAGCAGCTTCGGGGACAGGGGAGAGACCCAGTACTTC. Amino acids: CASSFGDRGETQYF. The full variable domain, completed using reference TRBV13 and TRBJ2-5, is AAGVIQSPRHLIKEKRETATLKCYPIPRHDTVYWYQQGPGQDPQFLISFYEKMQSDKGSIPDRFSAQQFSDYHSELNMSSLELGDSALYFCASSFGDRGETQYFGPGTRLLVL.

The V and J genes are TRBV18 and TRBJ1-5; possibly TRBD1 for D (6 bases). Between the trimmed V and J ends, which lost 6 bases and 6 bases, there was a span of 24 bases. CDR3 length: 17 residues. Germline CDR1 and CDR2: KGHSH and LQKENI. The CDR3 region is CASSPTRDMGAGQPQHF. CDR3 nucleotide sequence: TGTGCCAGCTCCCCCACCCGGGACATGGGGGCGGGTCAGCCCCAGCATTTT.